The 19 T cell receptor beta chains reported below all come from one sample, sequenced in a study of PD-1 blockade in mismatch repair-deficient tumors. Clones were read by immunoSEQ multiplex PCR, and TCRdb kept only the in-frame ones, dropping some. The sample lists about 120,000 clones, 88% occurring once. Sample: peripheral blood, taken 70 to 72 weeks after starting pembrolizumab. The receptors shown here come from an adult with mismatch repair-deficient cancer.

The CDR3 nucleotides read TGTGCCAGCAGCAACCCCCGGGACAGGGGGAACACTGAAGCTTTCTTT. Its translation is CASSNPRDRGNTEAFF. The V call is TRBV9, the J call TRBJ1-1; 10 nucleotides line up with TRBD1. The CDR3 sequence is 16 residues long. V lost 4 bases to trimming and J lost 1 base; unmatched junction nucleotides: 7. Germline CDR1 is SGDLS and CDR2 is YYNGEE. The whole variable domain, filled in from reference TRBV9 and TRBJ1-1, reads DSGVTQTPKHLITATGQRVTLRCSPRSGDLSVYWYQQSLDQGLQFLIQYYNGEERAKGNILERFSAQQFPDLHSELNLSSLELGDSALYFCASSNPRDRGNTEAFFGQGTRLTVV.

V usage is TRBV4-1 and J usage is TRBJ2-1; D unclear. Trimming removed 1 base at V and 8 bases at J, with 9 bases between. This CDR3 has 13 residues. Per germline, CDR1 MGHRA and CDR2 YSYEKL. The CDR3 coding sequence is TGCGCCAGCAGCCAAGTCAAGGGTGATGAGCAGTTCTTC. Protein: CASSQVKGDEQFF.

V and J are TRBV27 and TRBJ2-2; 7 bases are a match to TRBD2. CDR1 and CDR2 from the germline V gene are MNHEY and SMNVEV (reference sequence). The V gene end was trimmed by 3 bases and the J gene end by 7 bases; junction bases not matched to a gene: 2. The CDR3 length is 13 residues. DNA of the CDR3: TGTGCCAGCAGTTTGGGGGGGAACGGGGAGCTGTTTTTT. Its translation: CASSLGGNGELFF.

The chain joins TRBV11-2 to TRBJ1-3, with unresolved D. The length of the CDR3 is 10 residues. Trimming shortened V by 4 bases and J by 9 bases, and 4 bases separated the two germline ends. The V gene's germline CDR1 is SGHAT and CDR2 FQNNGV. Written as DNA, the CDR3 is TGTGCCAGCAGCTCCGGCACCATATATTTT. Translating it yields CASSSGTIYF.

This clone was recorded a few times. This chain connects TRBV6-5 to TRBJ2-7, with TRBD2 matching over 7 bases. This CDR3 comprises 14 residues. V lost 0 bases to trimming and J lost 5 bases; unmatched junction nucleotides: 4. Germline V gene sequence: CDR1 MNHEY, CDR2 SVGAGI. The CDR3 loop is CASSYSGGRDEQYF. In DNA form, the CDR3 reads TGTGCCAGCAGTTACTCGGGGGGGAGGGACGAGCAGTACTTC.

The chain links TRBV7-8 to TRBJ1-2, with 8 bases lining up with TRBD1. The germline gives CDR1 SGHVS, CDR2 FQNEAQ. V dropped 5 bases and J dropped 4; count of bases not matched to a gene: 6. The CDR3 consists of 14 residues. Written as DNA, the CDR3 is TGTGCCAGCAGCGTGGGGACAGGAGCCTATGGCTACACCTTC. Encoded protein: CASSVGTGAYGYTF.

The CDR3 DNA is TGCGCCAGCAGCCCGGCCCTAAAACCCTACGAGCAGTACTTC. Translation gives CASSPALKPYEQYF. The rearrangement joins TRBV4-3 to TRBJ2-7; D gene unclear. Germline V lookup: CDR1 LGHNA, CDR2 YSLEER. CDR3 length: 14 amino acids. V lost 4 bases, J lost 2 bases, and 12 bases lay in between.

The CDR3 DNA sequence: TGTGCCAGCAGCCCTCCCCCAGGCGGTGGGACTGAAGCTTTCTTT. As protein: CASSPPPGGGTEAFF. The chain is built from TRBV7-9 and TRBJ1-1; D is undetermined. V lost 5 bases to trimming and J lost 5 bases, with 18 bases between them. The germline V gene encodes CDR1 SEHNR and CDR2 FQNEAQ (reference sequence). CDR3 length: 15 amino acids.

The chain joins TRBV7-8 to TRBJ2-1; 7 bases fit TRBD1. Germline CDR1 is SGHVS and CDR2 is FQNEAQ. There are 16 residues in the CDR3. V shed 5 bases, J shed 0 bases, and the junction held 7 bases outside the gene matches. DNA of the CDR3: TGTGCCAGCAGCCCCCGGGACAGAAGCTCCTACAATGAGCAGTTCTTC. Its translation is CASSPRDRSSYNEQFF. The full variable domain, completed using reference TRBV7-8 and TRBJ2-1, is GAGVSQSPRYKVAKRGQDVALRCDPISGHVSLFWYQQALGQGPEFLTYFQNEAQLDKSGLPSDRFFAERPEGSVSTLKIQRTQQEDSAVYLCASSPRDRSSYNEQFFGPGTRLTVL.

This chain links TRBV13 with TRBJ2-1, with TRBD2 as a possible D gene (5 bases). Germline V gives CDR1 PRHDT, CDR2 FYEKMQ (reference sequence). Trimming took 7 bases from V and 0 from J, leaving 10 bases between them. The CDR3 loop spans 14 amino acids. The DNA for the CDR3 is TGTGCCAGCAACATCGCGGGCTCCTACAATGAGCAGTTCTTC. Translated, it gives CASNIAGSYNEQFF.

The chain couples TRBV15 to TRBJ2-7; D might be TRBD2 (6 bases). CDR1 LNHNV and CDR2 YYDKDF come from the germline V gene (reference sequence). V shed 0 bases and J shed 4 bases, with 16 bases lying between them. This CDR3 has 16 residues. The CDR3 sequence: CATSRERGPGGYEQYF. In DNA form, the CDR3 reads TGTGCCACCAGCAGAGAGCGAGGGCCCGGAGGGTACGAGCAGTACTTC. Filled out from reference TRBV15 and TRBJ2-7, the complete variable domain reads DAMVIQNPRYQVTQFGKPVTLSCSQTLNHNVMYWYQQKSSQAPKLLFHYYDKDFNNEADTPDNFQSRRPNTSFCFLDIRSPGLGDTAMYLCATSRERGPGGYEQYFGPGTRLTVT.

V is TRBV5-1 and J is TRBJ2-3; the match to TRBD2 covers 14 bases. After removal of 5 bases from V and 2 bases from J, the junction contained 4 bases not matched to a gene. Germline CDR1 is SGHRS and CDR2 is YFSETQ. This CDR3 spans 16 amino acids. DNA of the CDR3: TGCGCCAGCAGATCGGGACTAGCGGGAGACACAGATACGCAGTATTTT. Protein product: CASRSGLAGDTDTQYF.

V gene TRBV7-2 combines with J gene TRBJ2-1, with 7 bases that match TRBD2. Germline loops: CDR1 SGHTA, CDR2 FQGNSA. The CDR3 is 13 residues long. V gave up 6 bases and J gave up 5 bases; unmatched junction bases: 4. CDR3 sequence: CASSSTSHNEQFF. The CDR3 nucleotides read TGTGCCAGCAGTTCGACTAGCCACAATGAGCAGTTCTTC.

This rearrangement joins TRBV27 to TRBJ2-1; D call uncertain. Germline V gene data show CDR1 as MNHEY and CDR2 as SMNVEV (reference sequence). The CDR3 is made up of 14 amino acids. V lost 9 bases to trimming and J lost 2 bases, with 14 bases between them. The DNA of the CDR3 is TGTGCCAGTAAAGACACCGGGCCCTACAATGAGCAGTTCTTC. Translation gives CASKDTGPYNEQFF.

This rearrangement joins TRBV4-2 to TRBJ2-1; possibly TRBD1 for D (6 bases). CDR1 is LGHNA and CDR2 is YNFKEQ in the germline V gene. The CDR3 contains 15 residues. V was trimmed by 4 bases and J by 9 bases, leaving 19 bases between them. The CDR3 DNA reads TGTGCCAGCAGCCCTCGCCCAGGGGAAGGGAGTGAGCAGTTCTTC. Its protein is CASSPRPGEGSEQFF.

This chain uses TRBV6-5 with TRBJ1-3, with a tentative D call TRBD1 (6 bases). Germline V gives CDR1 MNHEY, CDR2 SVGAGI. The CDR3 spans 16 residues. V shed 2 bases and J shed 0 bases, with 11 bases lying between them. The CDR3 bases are TGTGCCAGCAGTTACGGACAGCCGAGCTCTGGAAACACCATATATTTT. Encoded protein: CASSYGQPSSGNTIYF.

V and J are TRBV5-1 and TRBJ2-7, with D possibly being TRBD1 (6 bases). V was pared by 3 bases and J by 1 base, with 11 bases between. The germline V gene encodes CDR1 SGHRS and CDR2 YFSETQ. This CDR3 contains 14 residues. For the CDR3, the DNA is TGCGCCAGCAGCTGGCTGACAGGTTCCTACGAGCAGTACTTC. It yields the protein CASSWLTGSYEQYF. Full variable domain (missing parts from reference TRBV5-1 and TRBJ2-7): KAGVTQTPRYLIKTRGQQVTLSCSPISGHRSVSWYQQTPGQGLQFLFEYFSETQRNKGNFPGRFSGRQFSNSRSEMNVSTLELGDSALYLCASSWLTGSYEQYFGPGTRLTVT.

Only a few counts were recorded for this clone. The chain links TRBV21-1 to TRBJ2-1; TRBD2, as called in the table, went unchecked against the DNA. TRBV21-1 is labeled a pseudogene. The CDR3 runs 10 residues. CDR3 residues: CASAEVEQFF. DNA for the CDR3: TGTGCCAGCGCTGAGGTAGAGCAGTTCTTC.

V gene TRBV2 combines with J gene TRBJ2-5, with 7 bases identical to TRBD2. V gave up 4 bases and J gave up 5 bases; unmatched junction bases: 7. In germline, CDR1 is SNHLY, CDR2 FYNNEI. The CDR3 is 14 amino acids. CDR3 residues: CASSAPREDETQYF. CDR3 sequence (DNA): TGTGCCAGCAGTGCACCCCGGGAGGACGAGACCCAGTACTTC.